The source of this T cell receptor (beta chain) is a study of human T cells and chemical hapten exposure (dated by TCRdb to about 2021). Regarding the study in general: For sensitization, 2% DPC in acetone was applied to a 2 cm by 2 cm area of upper inner arm skin. Libraries were pooled for sequencing, and per-sample TCR yields varied mainly because of small differences in library volumes within the pool. The mostly female patient cohort included alopecia areata with under or over 50% scalp involvement, alopecia totalis and alopecia universalis. In alopecia patients, the study followed how the peripheral blood TCR repertoire changed in vivo over primary and secondary sensitization to diphenylcyclopropenone (DPC), a hapten. Patch testing was done on the upper back using Finn chambers containing 0.01% DPC, and results were scored after 6 days according to International Contact Dermatitis Research Group standards. Blood for TCR sequencing was provided by twenty-nine alopecia patients at one to four time points (pre-sensitization, 2, 6 and 24 weeks). Throughout the study period of around 25 weeks, patients also received therapeutic DPC doses to the scalp every week. Blood was sampled from patients pre-sensitization (week 0) and at 2, 6 and about 24 weeks after DPC sensitization.

Findings and caveats that apply to the study as a whole: Because every patient had alopecia, a presumed autoimmune disease, the patients' immune response might differ from that of healthy individuals. No change with DPC sensitization was found in the number of TCRs above 1 in 1000 frequency, and no evidence of global repertoire structure alterations was found. Repeated subsampling changed both the strength of the expansion versus patch-test correlation and the threshold at which that correlation became significant. Patch test score was positively correlated with the number of PT1 expanded TCRs, with significance at thresholds 8, 16 and 32 but not at 4. Compared with pre-sensitization or healthy control sets, expanded TCRs formed significantly more large CDR3 similarity clusters, which is consistent with antigen-driven responses.

What the time point label conveys for this sample: patch test 2, 6 weeks after DPC sensitization. This sample's treatment or condition label indicates: therapeutic diphenylcyclopropenone sensitization with weekly scalp DPC. At each patch-test visit, blood was drawn before the patch test was applied. Patients were considered eligible if aged 18 to 70, diagnosed with alopecia and deemed suitable for DPC therapy, and patients were excluded if pregnant. Unfractionated whole blood was collected in Tempus Blood RNA tubes, and total RNA was extracted from that blood. The table lists this clonotype with a few counts. Its specific antigen is unknown. Base qualities are not at hand, and no much larger clone is one base apart. CDR1 and CDR2 (LNHDA, SQIVND) derive from the germline V gene (reference sequence). Inclusive of the bounding cysteine and phenylalanine, the CDR3 is 14 residues long. Kept here is only the CDR3 DNA, which spans 42 bases and is read in frame from base 1. V lost 1 base and J lost 3 bases; the stretch between them is 10 bases long.

The library relied on RACE. The instrument was a NextSeq 500. During library preparation, unique molecular identifiers were attached to individual cDNA molecules so that TCRs could be counted quantitatively and reproducibly. For every blood RNA sample, sequencing covered both the TCR alpha and TCR beta chains. Concerning the study's data processing: A median of about 89,000 TCRs per sample was observed, with a range of roughly 20,000 to 700,000. V, J and CDR3 annotation of the TCR reads was performed with the Decombinator software suite. For the PS versus PT1 abundance plots, all samples were subsampled to the same number of TCRs (28,000). Expanded TCRs were defined as absent before sensitization and observed at least eight times at the 2-week time point. The public sequencing data were trimmed at Q25 with fastp and processed into clonotypes with MiXCR by TCRdb, which kept only in-frame beta chains. Entries that share a CDR3 protein sequence are merged under the most common genes and DNA. TCRdb's processing, not the authors', yielded these V and J calls. A total of tens of thousands of distinct CDR3 sequences appear in this sample, about 8.5% of them only once. The ten top clones hold around 3.3% of the sample.

The sequencing used whole blood, collected in connection with sensitization to the hapten diphenylcyclopropenone (DPC). The clonotype comes from a woman between 50 and 59 years old with alopecia areata. Some clones in this sample may be carry-over from other donors' samples. The sequence joins TRBV19 to TRBJ2-7; D gene: possibly TRBD1, on 5 matching bases. At the DNA level, the sequence is TGTGCCAGTAGTATAGGGACAACGGACTACGAGCAGTACTTC. It translates as CASSIGTTDYEQYF.